This TCR beta chain came from a study of blood T cells in healthy people across ages. CDR1 SGHKS and CDR2 YYEKEE come from the germline V gene (reference sequence). CDR3 length equals 16 residues. V lost 3 bases and J lost 6; bases outside the gene matches: 6. Together with a sample-barcoded 5' primer, a J-beta primer mix was included in a second PCR lasting about 7 to 11 cycles. From the 5' RACE reads, TCRdb called clonotypes with MiXCR, one entry per CDR3 protein. The table lists 1.5 million to 2 million distinct CDR3 sequences, 40% to 55% of them singletons, with around 2.1% in the top ten. The clonotype was recovered from a middle-aged woman in good health. The sample comprised blood. The chain carries TRBV5-5 and TRBJ2-1, with 13 nucleotides matching TRBD2. CDR3 sequence (DNA): TGTGCCAGCAGCTCGGCCGGACTAGCGGGGGCCAATGAGCAGTTCTTC. Translating it yields CASSSAGLAGANEQFF.